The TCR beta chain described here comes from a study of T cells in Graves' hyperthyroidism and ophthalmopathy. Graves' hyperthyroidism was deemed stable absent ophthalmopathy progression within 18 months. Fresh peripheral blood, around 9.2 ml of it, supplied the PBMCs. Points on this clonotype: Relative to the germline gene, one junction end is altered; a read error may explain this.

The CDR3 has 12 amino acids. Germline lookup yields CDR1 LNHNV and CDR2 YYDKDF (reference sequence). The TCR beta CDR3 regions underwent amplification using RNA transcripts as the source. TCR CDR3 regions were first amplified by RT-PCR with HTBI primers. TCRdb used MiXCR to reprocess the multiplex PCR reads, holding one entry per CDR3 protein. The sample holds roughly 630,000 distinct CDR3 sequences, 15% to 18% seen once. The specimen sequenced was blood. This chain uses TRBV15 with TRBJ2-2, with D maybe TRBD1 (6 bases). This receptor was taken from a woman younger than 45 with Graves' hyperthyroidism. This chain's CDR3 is CAASRGFGELFF. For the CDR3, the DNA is TGTGCCGCCAGCAGGGGATTCGGGGAGCTGTTTTTT.